This T cell receptor (beta chain) stems from a study of control samples from healthy donors and cancer patients. Assay: immunoSEQ multiplex PCR; the TCRdb copy retains only in-frame clones and omits some. The data contain about 140,000 clones, roughly 92% of them singletons. Germline lookup yields CDR1 LNHDA and CDR2 SQIVND (reference sequence). The CDR3 is made up of 10 amino acids. V lost 8 bases and J lost 2, with 3 bases in between. This TCR came from a man younger than 40 in good health. Material for sequencing was blood. This sequence joins TRBV19 and TRBJ2-5; D is ambiguous. The CDR3 here is CASGQETQYF. The CDR3 region has the DNA TGTGCCAGTGGTCAAGAGACCCAGTACTTC.